The TCR beta chain under discussion was sequenced for a study of OX40 agonist ivuxolimab in advanced cancers. Across the whole study: The study reported partial responses in three patients: one hepatocellular carcinoma, two cutaneous melanoma.

Collection of blood occurred at baseline, at cycle 4 day 1, and at cycle 7 day 1. Findings and limits, study-wide: Blood T cells, both CD4+ and CD8+, expanded clonally by week 6 at 0.1 to 3.0 mg/kg. Antigen targets of the expanded peripheral T cells went undetermined.

About this clone itself: Its antigen is not known.

V was pared by 4 bases and J by 9 bases, with 22 bases between. CDR1 and CDR2 from the germline V gene are LNHNV and YYDKDF (reference sequence). CDR3 length equals 15 residues. This table comes from immunoSEQ multiplex PCR, and its TCRdb copy is limited to in-frame clones, with some not included. The sample shows nearly 70,000 clones, roughly 83% of them seen only once. Specimen: CD4+ or CD8+ T cells sorted from blood, collected in a trial of the OX40 agonist ivuxolimab. The clonotype comes from an adult with an advanced solid tumor such as melanoma, head and neck, liver or kidney cancer. This chain links TRBV15 with TRBJ2-7; no clear D. This chain's CDR3 is CATSIATIPTGGQYF. CDR3 nucleotide sequence: TGTGCCACCAGCATCGCCACGATACCGACCGGTGGGCAGTACTTC.